The rows below give T cell receptor beta chains drawn from one sample of a study of blood T cell repertoires in COVID-19. The assay was immunoSEQ multiplex PCR, and TCRdb's table has in-frame clones only and misses some. Of approximately 230,000 clones in the sample, 85% to 90% were seen once. Sequencing input: PBMCs or T cells enriched from blood (not recorded which). The receptors here all came from a woman aged 45 to 65 with acute COVID-19. Both conserved end residues are part of each CDR3. A D gene is named only where the DNA matches it firmly. Clone size is not always given. Where it is, it says once, few, many or a class for expanded clones.

j_call cdr3_length v_call clone_size d_call cdr3_aa cdr3_nt
TRBJ1-6 16 TRBV7-2 once NA CASSLYPGTYNSPLHF TGTGCCAGCAGCCTTTACCCAGGGACCTATAATTCACCCCTCCACTTT
TRBJ1-2 14 TRBV5-1 NA TRBD1 CASSSQPGGKGYTF TGCGCCAGCAGCTCCCAACCAGGGGGCAAGGGCTACACCTTC
TRBJ2-5 12 TRBV18 once NA CASSPQEETQYF TGTGCCAGCTCACCTCAGGAAGAGACCCAGTACTTC
TRBJ2-1 13 TRBV5-1 few NA CASSLTRVNEQFF TGCGCCAGCAGCTTGACTAGGGTCAATGAGCAGTTCTTC
TRBJ1-2 17 TRBV3-1/TRBV3-2 NA TRBD1 CASRRTFTGGDSGGYTF TGTGCCAGCAGACGAACTTTTACAGGGGGCGATTCTGGTGGCTACACCTTC
TRBJ1-1 14 TRBV5-1 once TRBD1 CASSAGQENTEAFF TGCGCCAGCAGCGCCGGACAGGAGAACACTGAAGCTTTCTTT
TRBJ2-3 14 TRBV9 NA NA CASSGLGATDTQYF TGTGCCAGCAGCGGGCTAGGGGCCACAGATACGCAGTATTTT
TRBJ2-5 15 TRBV18 NA TRBD1 CASSPPAAGGETQYF TGTGCCAGCTCACCACCAGCAGCAGGGGGAGAGACCCAGTACTTC
TRBJ2-7 12 TRBV10-2 NA NA CASSEQGYEQYF TGCGCCAGCAGTGAACAGGGCTACGAGCAGTACTTC
TRBJ1-3 15 TRBV19 once NA CASRPDTRSGNTIYF TGTGCCAGTAGGCCAGACACTCGCTCTGGAAACACCATATATTTT
TRBJ2-5 13 TRBV6-5 NA TRBD2 CASTLAGSETQYF TGTGCCAGCACCTTAGCGGGATCAGAGACCCAGTACTTC
TRBJ1-6 16 TRBV4-3 NA TRBD1 CASSQQQGVFSSPLHF TGCGCCAGCAGTCAACAGCAGGGGGTGTTTAGTTCACCCCTCCACTTT
TRBJ2-3 13 TRBV11-2 NA NA CASSPLRVDTQYF TGTGCCAGCAGTCCCCTCCGGGTTGATACGCAGTATTTT
TRBJ2-5 13 TRBV9 NA NA CASSVWGGETQYF TGTGCCAGCAGCGTATGGGGAGGAGAGACCCAGTACTTC
TRBJ1-2 14 TRBV3-1/TRBV3-2 NA NA CASSQVGEFYGYTF TGTGCCAGCAGCCAAGTCGGGGAATTTTATGGCTACACCTTC
TRBJ2-2 16 TRBV11-2 NA TRBD1 CASSPSGQRGTGELFF TGTGCCAGCAGCCCCTCGGGACAGAGAGGCACCGGGGAGCTGTTTTTT
TRBJ2-3 17 TRBV7-9 NA TRBD2 CASSWGDGLAGSDTQYF TGTGCCAGCAGCTGGGGGGACGGGCTAGCGGGCTCAGATACGCAGTATTTT
TRBJ2-6 20 TRBV14 NA TRBD2 CASSFKTSTILRAGANVLTF TGTGCCAGCAGCTTCAAGACTAGCACGATCCTGCGGGCTGGGGCCAACGTCCTGACTTTC
TRBJ1-5 14 TRBV2 NA TRBD1 CASSDRDSNQPQHF TGTGCCAGCAGCGACAGGGATTCCAATCAGCCCCAGCATTTT
TRBJ1-5 15 TRBV3-1/TRBV3-2 once TRBD1 CASSHGDRANQPQHF TGTGCCAGCAGCCATGGGGACAGGGCCAATCAGCCCCAGCATTTT
TRBJ2-3 15 TRBV6-2/TRBV6-3 NA NA CASSYSDSSTDTQYF TGTGCCAGCAGTTACTCGGACTCAAGCACAGATACGCAGTATTTT
TRBJ2-7 16 TRBV5-8 NA TRBD1 CASSLDRGRVFYEQYF TGTGCCAGCAGCTTGGACAGGGGGCGAGTATTCTACGAGCAGTACTTC
TRBJ2-7 12 TRBV5-1 NA NA CASSLVPNEQYF TGCGCCAGCAGCTTGGTTCCTAACGAGCAGTACTTC
TRBJ1-4 15 TRBV10-3 NA TRBD1 CAISESTGPREKLFF TGTGCCATCAGTGAGTCGACAGGGCCGCGGGAAAAACTGTTTTTT
TRBJ2-7 18 TRBV4-1 NA TRBD2 CASSQGPRTSRPWVEQYF TGCGCCAGCAGCCAAGGGCCCCGGACTAGCCGACCCTGGGTCGAGCAGTACTTC
TRBJ1-5 14 TRBV5-1 NA NA CASSWDGGNQPQHF TGCGCCAGCAGCTGGGACGGGGGGAATCAGCCCCAGCATTTT
TRBJ2-3 14 TRBV7-3 NA TRBD2 CAPPGRREGDTQYF TGTGCCCCCCCCGGGAGGAGGGAAGGAGATACGCAGTATTTT
TRBJ1-1 16 TRBV7-2 NA TRBD1 CASSLGQGRMNTEAFF TGTGCCAGCAGCTTAGGACAGGGGAGAATGAACACTGAAGCTTTCTTT
TRBJ1-5 14 TRBV25-1 NA NA CASSEPQGNQPQHF TGTGCCAGCAGTGAACCACAGGGAAACCAGCCCCAGCATTTT
TRBJ1-6 13 TRBV12-3/TRBV12-4 NA TRBD1 CASSWDSDSPLHF TGTGCCAGCAGTTGGGACAGCGATTCACCCCTCCACTTT
TRBJ2-1 12 TRBV5-1 once NA CASSNDRDNKFF TGCGCCAGCAGCAATGACCGGGACAATAAGTTCTTC
TRBJ1-3 15 TRBV28 NA NA CASRRGTLSGNTIYF TGTGCCAGCCGGCGAGGCACACTCTCTGGAAACACCATATATTTT
TRBJ1-6 15 TRBV6-5 NA NA CARTQGHLDDSPLHF TGTGCCAGGACACAAGGACACCTAGACGATTCACCCCTCCACTTT
TRBJ2-7 13 TRBV27 NA NA CASRKQPLYEQYF TGTGCCAGCAGGAAACAGCCCCTCTACGAGCAGTACTTC
TRBJ2-2 15 TRBV28 NA TRBD2 CASSFAGDNTGELFF TGTGCCAGCAGTTTTGCGGGGGACAACACCGGGGAGCTGTTTTTT
TRBJ1-6 15 TRBV5-6 NA TRBD1 CASSLGGTGLSPLHF TGTGCCAGCAGCTTGGGGGGGACAGGTTTATCACCCCTCCACTTT
TRBJ2-3 19 TRBV11-2 NA TRBD2 CASSLAVGLAGGLTDTQYF TGTGCCAGCAGCTTAGCGGTGGGACTAGCGGGAGGTCTCACAGATACGCAGTATTTT
TRBJ2-7 15 TRBV2 NA TRBD2 CASSVSTGGTYEQYF TGTGCCAGCAGTGTGTCCACGGGAGGCACCTACGAGCAGTACTTC
TRBJ2-3 12 TRBV2 NA NA CASQESTDTQYF TGTGCCAGCCAGGAAAGCACAGATACGCAGTATTTT
TRBJ2-7 14 TRBV4-1 few TRBD2 CASSRTSGSWEQYF TGCGCCAGCAGCCGGACTAGCGGGAGTTGGGAGCAGTACTTC
TRBJ1-3 16 TRBV6-5 NA TRBD1 CASSYRAGGQGNTIYF TGTGCCAGCAGTTACAGGGCAGGGGGCCAAGGAAACACCATATATTTT